A selection of T cell receptor beta chains follows, all from one sample in a study of T cell responses to AZD1222 COVID-19 vaccine. Only in-frame clones appear in the TCRdb table, and some are missing; sequencing was by immunoSEQ multiplex PCR. The sample includes about 130,000 clones, 70% to 90% of them seen just once. Sequenced material: peripheral blood, taken on day 0 of AZD1222 vaccination. These receptors all come from an adult in good health. Both conserved end residues are part of each CDR3. Fields, in order: D gene, J gene, V gene, clone size, CDR3 protein, CDR3 DNA. The D gene is left open where the match is weak. Some rows mark clone size as missing; the rest say once, few, many or name a class of expanded clone.

. TRBJ1-3 TRBV12-3/TRBV12-4 . CASSLSGGNTIYF TGTGCCAGCAGCCTCTCGGGGGGAAACACCATATATTTT
. TRBJ2-7 TRBV30 once CAWSVTRQESEQYF TGTGCCTGGAGTGTAACACGCCAGGAATCCGAGCAGTACTTC
. TRBJ2-3 TRBV7-9 . CASSLVQSPDTQYF TGTGCCAGCAGCTTGGTACAAAGCCCAGATACGCAGTATTTT
. TRBJ1-3 TRBV7-2 . CASSPRAGPGNTIYF TGTGCCAGCAGCCCCCGTGCGGGGCCTGGAAACACCATATATTTT
. TRBJ2-7 TRBV7-3 . CASSVSVSGEQYF TGTGCCAGCAGCGTATCGGTTTCGGGGGAGCAGTACTTC
TRBD1 TRBJ2-1 TRBV9 once CASSVTGGSYNEQFF TGTGCCAGCAGCGTGACAGGGGGCTCCTACAATGAGCAGTTCTTC
. TRBJ1-3 TRBV5-4 . CASSQTGDFSGNTIYF TGTGCCAGCAGCCAGACAGGAGATTTCTCTGGAAACACCATATATTTT
. TRBJ2-1 TRBV7-3 . CASSSQGYEQFF TGTGCCAGCAGCAGTCAGGGGTACGAGCAGTTCTTC
. TRBJ2-1 TRBV19 few CASSIDIKQGYNEQFF TGTGCCAGTAGTATAGATATAAAACAGGGCTACAATGAGCAGTTCTTC
. TRBJ1-4 TRBV5-1 . CASSSQGGREKLFF TGCGCCAGCAGCTCACAGGGAGGTCGTGAAAAACTGTTTTTT
. TRBJ1-6 TRBV30 . CAWSVGAGSASPLHF TGTGCCTGGAGTGTAGGGGCAGGGTCAGCTTCACCCCTCCACTTT
. TRBJ2-7 TRBV4-1 . CASSHPPSSSYEQYF TGCGCCAGCAGCCACCCCCCGTCGAGCTCCTACGAGCAGTACTTC
. TRBJ2-7 TRBV10-3 . CAISKEREQYF TGTGCCATCAGTAAGGAGCGGGAGCAGTACTTC
. TRBJ2-5 TRBV7-2 . CASSLMAGERKTQYF TGTGCCAGCAGCTTAATGGCAGGGGAAAGGAAGACCCAGTACTTC
TRBD2 TRBJ2-7 TRBV7-8 . CASSRPSGRHEQYF TGTGCCAGCAGCCGTCCTAGCGGGAGACACGAGCAGTACTTC
. TRBJ2-1 TRBV4-1 . CASSQGRYINEQFF TGCGCCAGCAGCCAAGGTCGCTACATCAATGAGCAGTTCTTC
TRBD2 TRBJ2-2 TRBV9 . CASSAPGTRVRELFF TGTGCCAGCAGCGCCCCCGGGACTAGGGTCCGGGAGCTGTTTTTT
. TRBJ2-6 TRBV5-1 . CASRLIDSGANVLTF TGCGCCAGCCGCCTGATCGACTCTGGGGCCAACGTCCTGACTTTC
TRBD1 TRBJ2-1 TRBV7-3 . CASSPGQGRDEQFF TGTGCCAGCAGCCCGGGACAGGGGAGGGATGAGCAGTTCTTC
. TRBJ2-7 TRBV4-1 . CASSPETGSYYEQYF TGCGCCAGCAGCCCAGAGACAGGCTCCTACTACGAGCAGTACTTC
TRBD1 TRBJ1-6 TRBV27 . CASRPGDRGPVPLHF TGTGCCAGCAGACCCGGGGACAGGGGGCCGGTCCCCCTCCACTTT
TRBD2 TRBJ2-3 TRBV4-2 once CASSQDQSLAGAPSTDTQYF TGTGCCAGCAGCCAAGATCAATCTTTAGCGGGGGCGCCTAGCACAGATACGCAGTATTTT
. TRBJ1-5 TRBV30 . CAWSVGLPVGQPQHF TGTGCCTGGAGTGTTGGACTTCCTGTAGGGCAGCCCCAGCATTTT
. TRBJ2-7 TRBV15 . CATSRDSSYEQYF TGTGCCACCAGCAGGGACAGCTCCTACGAGCAGTACTTC
TRBD1 TRBJ2-3 TRBV11-2 . CASSPDRYPDTQYF TGTGCCAGCAGCCCGGACAGGTACCCAGATACGCAGTATTTT
TRBD1 TRBJ1-6 TRBV4-2 . CASSQARQGGLVGPLHF TGTGCCAGCAGCCAAGCCCGACAGGGTGGGCTAGTGGGGCCCCTCCACTTT
. TRBJ1-3 TRBV7-3 once CASSLFGGSGNTIYF TGTGCCAGCAGCTTATTTGGGGGCTCTGGAAACACCATATATTTT
. TRBJ1-4 TRBV18 . CASSPSTQGNEKLFF TGTGCCAGCTCACCATCTACACAGGGAAATGAAAAACTGTTTTTT
. TRBJ1-4 TRBV27 . CASRIYGGTTDEKLFF TGTGCCAGCAGGATATATGGAGGGACCACTGATGAAAAACTGTTTTTT
. TRBJ2-7 TRBV27 . CASRETGRGGQYF TGTGCCAGCAGGGAGACAGGGCGGGGTGGGCAGTACTTC
. TRBJ2-2 TRBV4-3 . CASSQDFDLYTGELFF TGCGCCAGCAGCCAAGATTTCGACTTATACACCGGGGAGCTGTTTTTT
TRBD1 TRBJ1-1 TRBV5-1 . CASSSSRQGLYTEAFF TGCGCCAGCAGCTCCAGTAGACAGGGGTTATACACTGAAGCTTTCTTT
TRBD1 TRBJ2-2 TRBV5-1 . CASSLGGTDHTGELFF TGCGCCAGCAGCTTGGGAGGGACAGACCACACCGGGGAGCTGTTTTTT
. TRBJ1-5 TRBV28 few CASTRGVNQPQHF TGTGCCAGCACGAGGGGTGTCAATCAGCCCCAGCATTTT
. TRBJ1-1 TRBV12-3/TRBV12-4 . CASSFPENTEAFF TGTGCCAGCAGTTTCCCAGAGAACACTGAAGCTTTCTTT
. TRBJ1-2 TRBV28 . CASSSMRKGAYGYTF TGTGCCAGCAGTTCCATGAGAAAGGGAGCCTATGGCTACACCTTC
. TRBJ1-2 TRBV6-5 . CASRIGPLANYGYTF TGTGCCAGCAGAATAGGACCGTTAGCTAACTATGGCTACACCTTC
TRBD2 TRBJ2-1 TRBV3-1/TRBV3-2 . CASKDRGGAIHNEQFF TGTGCCAGCAAGGACCGCGGGGGGGCTATACACAATGAGCAGTTCTTC
TRBD1 TRBJ2-1 TRBV6-2/TRBV6-3 . CASSDFIGGRGNEQFF TGTGCCAGCAGCGACTTTATAGGGGGCAGAGGTAATGAGCAGTTCTTC
TRBD1 TRBJ1-5 TRBV2 . CASSDGDRDQPQHF TGTGCCAGCAGTGACGGGGACAGGGATCAGCCCCAGCATTTT
TRBD2 TRBJ2-7 TRBV7-3 few CASSLTSGSNEQYF TGTGCCAGCAGCTTAACAAGCGGGAGCAACGAGCAGTACTTC
TRBD2 TRBJ2-2 TRBV7-7 . CASSSVAGAGELFF TGTGCTAGCAGCTCGGTAGCGGGAGCCGGGGAGCTGTTTTTT
. TRBJ1-1 TRBV4-1 . CASSRDTEAFF TGCGCCAGCAGCCGGGACACTGAAGCTTTCTTT
TRBD2 TRBJ2-7 TRBV27 . CASRGVRTSGQNEQYF TGTGCCAGCAGGGGGGTGAGGACTAGCGGGCAGAACGAGCAGTACTTC
. TRBJ2-5 TRBV24-1 . CATSSTLQETQYF TGTGCCACCAGTTCGACACTGCAAGAGACCCAGTACTTC
. TRBJ1-1 TRBV28 . CASSPRAANTEAFF TGTGCCAGCAGCCCACGGGCGGCAAACACTGAAGCTTTCTTT
. TRBJ1-6 TRBV6-1 . CASSERGNSASPLHF TGTGCCAGCAGTGAACGGGGAAACTCGGCTTCACCCCTCCACTTT
. TRBJ1-1 TRBV30 . CAWSYRRANMNTEAFF TGTGCCTGGAGTTACCGCCGGGCAAACATGAACACTGAAGCTTTCTTT
. TRBJ2-1 TRBV19 . CASSALTGDLYNEQFF TGTGCCAGTAGTGCCCTGACAGGAGACCTCTACAATGAGCAGTTCTTC
. TRBJ2-7 TRBV5-8 once CASSPPTIPSWYEQYF TGTGCCAGCAGCCCCCCGACAATTCCTAGCTGGTACGAGCAGTACTTC
. TRBJ1-4 TRBV20-1 . CSASYGSNEKLFF TGCAGTGCTAGTTACGGGTCTAATGAAAAACTGTTTTTT
. TRBJ2-7 TRBV3-1/TRBV3-2 . CASSPRTVGDEQYF TGTGCCAGCAGCCCACGGACGGTAGGAGACGAGCAGTACTTC
. TRBJ1-3 TRBV13 once CASSLGVSGNTIYF TGTGCCAGCAGTTTAGGGGTTTCGGGAAACACCATATATTTT
TRBD2 TRBJ2-2 TRBV6-4 . CASSVLAGSGTGELFF TGTGCCAGCAGTGTTTTAGCGGGTTCGGGCACCGGGGAGCTGTTTTTT
. TRBJ2-3 TRBV5-1 . CASSLVPGSTDTQYF TGCGCCAGCAGCTTGGTCCCAGGGAGCACAGATACGCAGTATTTT